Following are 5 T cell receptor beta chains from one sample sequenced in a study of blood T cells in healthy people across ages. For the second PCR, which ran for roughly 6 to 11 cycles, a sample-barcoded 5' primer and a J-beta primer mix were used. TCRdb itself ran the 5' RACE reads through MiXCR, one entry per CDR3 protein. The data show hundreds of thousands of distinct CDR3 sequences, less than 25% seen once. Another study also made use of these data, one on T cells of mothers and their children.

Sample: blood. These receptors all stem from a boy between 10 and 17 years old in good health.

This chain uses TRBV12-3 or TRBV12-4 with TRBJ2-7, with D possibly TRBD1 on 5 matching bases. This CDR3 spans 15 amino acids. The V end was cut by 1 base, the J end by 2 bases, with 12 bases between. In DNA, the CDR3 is TGTGCCAGCAGTTTAGGCTCCAGGGTGGCCTACGAGCAGTACTTC. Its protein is CASSLGSRVAYEQYF.

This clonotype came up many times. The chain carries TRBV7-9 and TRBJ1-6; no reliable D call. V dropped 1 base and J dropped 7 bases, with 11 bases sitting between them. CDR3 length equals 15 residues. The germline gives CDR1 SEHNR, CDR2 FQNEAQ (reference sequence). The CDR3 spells CASSLVAGVNSPLHF. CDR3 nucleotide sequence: TGTGCCAGCAGCTTAGTGGCAGGCGTGAATTCACCCCTCCACTTT.

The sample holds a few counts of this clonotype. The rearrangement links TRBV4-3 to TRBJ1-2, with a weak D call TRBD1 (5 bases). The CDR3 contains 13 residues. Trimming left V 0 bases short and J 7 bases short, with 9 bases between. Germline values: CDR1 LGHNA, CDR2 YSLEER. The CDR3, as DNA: TGCGCCAGCAGCCAAGAGCTCGGGGGTGGCTACACCTTC. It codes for CASSQELGGGYTF.

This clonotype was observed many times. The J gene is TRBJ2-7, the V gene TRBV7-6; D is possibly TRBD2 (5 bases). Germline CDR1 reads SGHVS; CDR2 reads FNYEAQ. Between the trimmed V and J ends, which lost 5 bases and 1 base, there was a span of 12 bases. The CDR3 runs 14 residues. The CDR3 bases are TGTGCCAGCAGCCCTCGGGGTTCGTCCTACGAGCAGTACTTC. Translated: CASSPRGSSYEQYF.

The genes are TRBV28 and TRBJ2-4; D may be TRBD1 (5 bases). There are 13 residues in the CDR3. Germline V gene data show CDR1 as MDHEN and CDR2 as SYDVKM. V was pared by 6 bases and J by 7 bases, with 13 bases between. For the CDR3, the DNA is TGTGCCAGCAGCAGGGTTAGCCTCAACATTCAGTACTTC. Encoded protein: CASSRVSLNIQYF.